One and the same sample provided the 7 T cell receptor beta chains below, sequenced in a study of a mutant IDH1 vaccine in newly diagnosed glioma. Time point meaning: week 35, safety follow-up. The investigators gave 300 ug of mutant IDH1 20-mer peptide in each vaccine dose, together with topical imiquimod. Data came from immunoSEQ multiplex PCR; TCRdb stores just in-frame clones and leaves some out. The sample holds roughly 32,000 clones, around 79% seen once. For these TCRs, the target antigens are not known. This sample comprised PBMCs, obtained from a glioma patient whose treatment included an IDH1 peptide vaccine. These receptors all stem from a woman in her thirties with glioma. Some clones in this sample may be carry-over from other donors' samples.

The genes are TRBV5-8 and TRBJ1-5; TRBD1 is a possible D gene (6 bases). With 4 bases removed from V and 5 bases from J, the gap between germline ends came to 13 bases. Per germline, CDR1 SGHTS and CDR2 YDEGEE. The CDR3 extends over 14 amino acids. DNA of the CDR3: TGTGCCAGCAGCCCAGGACAGATCCATCAGCCCCAGCATTTT. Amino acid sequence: CASSPGQIHQPQHF.

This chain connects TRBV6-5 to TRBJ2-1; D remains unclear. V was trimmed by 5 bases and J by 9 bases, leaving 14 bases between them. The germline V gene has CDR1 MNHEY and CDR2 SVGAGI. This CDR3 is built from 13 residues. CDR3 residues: CASSPQEYGEQFF. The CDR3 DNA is TGTGCCAGCAGTCCCCAAGAATACGGTGAGCAGTTCTTC.

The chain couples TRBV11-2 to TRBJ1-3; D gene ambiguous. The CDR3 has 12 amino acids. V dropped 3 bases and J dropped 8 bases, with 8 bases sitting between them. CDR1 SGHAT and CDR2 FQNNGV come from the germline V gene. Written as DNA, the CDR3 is TGTGCCAGCAGCTTCGAACGCCACACCATATATTTT. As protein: CASSFERHTIYF.

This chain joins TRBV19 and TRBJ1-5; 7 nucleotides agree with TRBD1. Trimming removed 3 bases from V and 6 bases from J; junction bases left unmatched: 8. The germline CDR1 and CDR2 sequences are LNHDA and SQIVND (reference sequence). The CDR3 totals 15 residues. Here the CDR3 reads CASSISRQGGQPQHF. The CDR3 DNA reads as TGTGCCAGTAGTATCAGCCGACAGGGCGGTCAGCCCCAGCATTTT.

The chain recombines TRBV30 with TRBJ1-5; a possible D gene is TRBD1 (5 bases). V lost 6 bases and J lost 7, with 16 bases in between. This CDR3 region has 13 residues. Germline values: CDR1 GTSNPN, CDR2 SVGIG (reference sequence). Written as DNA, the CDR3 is TGTGCCTGCGAGGCCCGGGGCGGACAGCCCCAGCATTTT. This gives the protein CACEARGGQPQHF.

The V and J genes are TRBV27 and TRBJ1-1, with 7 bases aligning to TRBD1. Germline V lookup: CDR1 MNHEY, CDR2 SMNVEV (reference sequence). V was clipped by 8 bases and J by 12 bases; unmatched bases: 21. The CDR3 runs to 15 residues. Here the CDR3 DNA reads TGTGCCAGCCGCGAGTTTACAGGGGACGGGCGGGTCACTTTCTTT. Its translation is CASREFTGDGRVTFF.

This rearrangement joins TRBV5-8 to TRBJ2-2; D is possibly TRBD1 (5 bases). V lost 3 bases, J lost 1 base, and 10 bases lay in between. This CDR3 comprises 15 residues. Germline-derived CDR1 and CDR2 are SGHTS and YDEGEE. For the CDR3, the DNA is TGTGCCAGCAGCTCCTGGACAAGGAACACCGGGGAGCTGTTTTTT. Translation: CASSSWTRNTGELFF.